This T cell receptor beta chain was captured by sequencing in a study of T cell responses to AZD1222 COVID-19 vaccine. The CDR3 has 17 residues. Germline CDR1 is SNHLY and CDR2 is FYNNEI. V lost 7 bases and J 0 bases, leaving 19 bases between the germline ends. Study-wide results and caveats: The study identified only five to seven AZD1222 recipients as seropositive at baseline. Within unmutated variant regions lay the reported targets of nearly half of spike-specific TCRs. It should be noted that donors were predominantly white British and more often female, and clonal diversity was possibly underestimated.

The data were produced by immunoSEQ multiplex PCR, yet TCRdb's version contains in-frame clones alone and is incomplete. The profile shows just under 150,000 clones, around nine tenths of them singletons. Points on this clone: The target antigen is unknown.

The material was peripheral blood, obtained 28 days after the second AZD1222 dose. The TCR originated in an adult who received the AZD1222 COVID-19 vaccine. The chain links TRBV2 to TRBJ1-5, with a tentative D call TRBD1 (6 bases). The DNA of the CDR3 is TGTGCCAGCAATCTACTACCCCGGGACAATAGCAATCAGCCCCAGCATTTT. It yields the protein CASNLLPRDNSNQPQHF.